Below, 32 T cell receptor beta chains from the same sample are listed, as sequenced in a study of T cell changes during pregnancy in multiple sclerosis (dated by TCRdb to 2018 to 2020). Libraries were prepared through the immunoSEQ multiplex PCR assay. Sourced from immuneACCESS, this table was stored by TCRdb with only in-frame sequences that have V and J called. A share of the clones is absent; for the studies checked, an unresolved V gene accounts for under half, and the remainder has no known explanation. The sample table contains around 60,000 clones; only one count was recorded for about 94% of them. The ten largest clones add up to about 0.33% of the sample. Material: CD4+ T cells from peripheral blood mononuclear cells, obtained before pregnancy. These receptor sequences come from a female donor with multiple sclerosis, enrolled in a pregnancy study.

The chain links TRBV9 to TRBJ2-7; 9 bases line up with TRBD2. The CDR3 covers 13 residues. Germline V gene sequence: CDR1 SGDLS, CDR2 YYNGEE. The ends lost 0 bases at V and 6 bases at J; junction bases unmatched: 1. CDR3 protein: CASSVATSGEQYF. In nucleotides, the CDR3 is TGTGCCAGCAGCGTAGCGACTAGCGGCGAGCAGTACTTC.

The rearrangement uses TRBV11-1 and TRBJ2-1, with 12 bases matching TRBD2. Germline lookup yields CDR1 SGHAT and CDR2 FQDESV (reference sequence). The CDR3 length is 15 residues. The junction had 8 bases not matched to a gene; V was cut back by 5 bases and J by 9 bases. DNA of the CDR3: TGTGCCAGCAGCCCTACTAGCGGGAGGTTACCTGAGCAGTTCTTC. Translation: CASSPTSGRLPEQFF.

This chain links TRBV5-6 with TRBJ1-1; the D is unclear. V dropped 5 bases and J dropped 0 bases, with 14 bases sitting between them. CDR3 length equals 15 residues. Looked up from germline, CDR1 is SGHDT and CDR2 is YYEEEE. The CDR3 protein is CASRRVPWLNTEAFF. The CDR3 nucleotides are TGTGCCAGCAGACGGGTCCCTTGGCTGAACACTGAAGCTTTCTTT. The full variable domain, its missing parts supplied by reference TRBV5-6 and TRBJ1-1, is DAGVTQSPTHLIKTRGQQVTLRCSPKSGHDTVSWYQQALGQGPQFIFQYYEEEERQRGNFPDRFSGHQFPNYSSELNVNALLLGDSALYLCASRRVPWLNTEAFFGQGTRLTVV.

V is TRBV6-5 and J is TRBJ1-1; 7 bases are shared with TRBD1. V shed 4 bases and J 6 bases; nucleotides not matched to a gene: 8. Germline loops: CDR1 MNHEY, CDR2 SVGAGI. The CDR3 sequence is 14 residues long. CDR3 sequence (DNA): TGTGCCAGCAGTTTCACTACAGGGGCCCCTGAAGCTTTCTTT. Its protein product is CASSFTTGAPEAFF.

The chain has TRBV13 and TRBJ1-5; D is undetermined. Trimming took 7 bases from V and 2 from J, leaving 24 bases between them. The germline V gene has CDR1 PRHDT and CDR2 FYEKMQ (reference sequence). This CDR3 region has 18 residues. CDR3 nucleotide sequence: TGTGCCAGCAAGTACCGGGAAAAAGAAAAAGTCGGCAATCAGCCCCAGCATTTT. It yields the protein CASKYREKEKVGNQPQHF.

V is TRBV9 and J is TRBJ2-7, with D tentatively TRBD1 (5 bases). There are 13 residues in the CDR3. V dropped 3 bases and J dropped 8 bases, with 15 bases sitting between them. CDR1 SGDLS and CDR2 YYNGEE come from the germline V gene. CDR3 in DNA: TGTGCCAGCAGCGCAAGTCAGGGATACCAGCAGTACTTC. Translated, it gives CASSASQGYQQYF. Full variable domain (remainder filled in from reference TRBV9 and TRBJ2-7): DSGVTQTPKHLITATGQRVTLRCSPRSGDLSVYWYQQSLDQGLQFLIQYYNGEERAKGNILERFSAQQFPDLHSELNLSSLELGDSALYFCASSASQGYQQYFGPGTRLTVT.

The chain carries TRBV7-2 and TRBJ2-3; 7 bases line up with TRBD2. This CDR3 is 15 amino acids long. Trimming cost V 6 bases and J 3 bases; bases outside gene matches: 9. Germline V CDR1 and CDR2: SGHTA, FQGNSA. As DNA, the CDR3 is TGTGCCAGCAGTTTGGGGCTAGCGGTTACAGATACGCAGTATTTT. It encodes CASSLGLAVTDTQYF.

The chain employs TRBV7-2 and TRBJ2-7; possible D gene TRBD2, 5 bases. Germline V gives CDR1 SGHTA, CDR2 FQGNSA. The CDR3 has 12 residues. V lost 5 bases and J 6 bases, leaving 11 bases between the germline ends. The CDR3 DNA reads TGTGCCAGCAGCATTACTAGTGGCGAGCAGTACTTC. As protein: CASSITSGEQYF.

This chain uses TRBV29-1 with TRBJ2-3; TRBD2 is a possible D gene (5 bases). The CDR3 loop spans 13 amino acids. Germline-derived CDR1 and CDR2 are SQVTM and ANQGSEA. V lost 6 bases, J lost 2 bases, and 12 bases lay in between. For the CDR3, the DNA is TGCAGCGTAACCGGGATAAACACAGATACGCAGTATTTT. Amino acids: CSVTGINTDTQYF.

J is TRBJ2-3 and V is TRBV7-9; 7 bases agree with TRBD1. Germline loops: CDR1 SEHNR, CDR2 FQNEAQ (reference sequence). The CDR3 spans 17 residues. Losses at the gene ends were 1 base for V and 4 bases for J; bases not matched to a gene: 11. The CDR3 loop reads CASSLEWAGTVADTQYF. The CDR3 nucleotides read TGTGCCAGCAGCTTAGAGTGGGCCGGGACAGTTGCAGATACGCAGTATTTT.

V and J are TRBV18 and TRBJ2-7; 16 bases are shared with TRBD2. This CDR3 is 17 amino acids long. V lost 1 base and J lost 4; bases outside the gene matches: 4. CDR1 and CDR2 from the germline V gene are KGHSH and LQKENI. The CDR3 nucleotides are TGTGCCAGCTCACCACAGGAGGGACTAGCGGGGGGGTACGAGCAGTACTTC. This encodes CASSPQEGLAGGYEQYF.

The chain links TRBV11-1 to TRBJ2-7; TRBD2 agrees at 11 bases. The germline V gene has CDR1 SGHAT and CDR2 FQDESV (reference sequence). Unmatched junction bases numbered 4, after V lost 4 bases and J lost 2 bases. The CDR3 sequence is 15 residues long. The CDR3 region is CASSYQGLAAYEQYF. DNA for the CDR3: TGTGCCAGCAGCTACCAGGGACTAGCGGCCTACGAGCAGTACTTC.

This chain links TRBV6-6 with TRBJ2-5, with 12 bases aligning to TRBD2. This CDR3 is built from 15 residues. V was clipped by 4 bases and J by 4 bases; unmatched bases: 4. CDR1 is MNHNY and CDR2 is SVGAGI in the germline V gene (reference sequence). The CDR3 nucleotides are TGTGCCAGCAGTTCAGGACTAGCGGGAATAGAGACCCAGTACTTC. Translating gives CASSSGLAGIETQYF.

The rearrangement joins TRBV7-8 to TRBJ2-2, with 16 bases aligning to TRBD2. The CDR3 has 21 residues. CDR1 and CDR2 (germline): SGHVS, FQNEAQ. The J segment lost 4 bases and the V segment lost 6 bases, leaving 17 bases of the junction unmatched. The CDR3 loop reads CASRPNMGLAGGPTSTGELFF. CDR3 coding DNA: TGTGCCAGCAGACCTAATATGGGACTAGCGGGAGGGCCGACGAGCACCGGGGAGCTGTTTTTT.

The chain recombines TRBV11-2 with TRBJ2-7, with D possibly being TRBD2 (6 bases). The CDR3 is 15 amino acids. Trimming pared 1 base from V and 2 bases from J, leaving 12 bases between. Germline V gene data show CDR1 as SGHAT and CDR2 as FQNNGV. The CDR3 DNA reads as TGTGCCAGCAGCTTAGTGGGGACTCGGGCCTACGAGCAGTACTTC. It yields the protein CASSLVGTRAYEQYF.

V and J are TRBV7-9 and TRBJ2-7; 10 bases match TRBD2. Germline loops: CDR1 SEHNR, CDR2 FQNEAQ (reference sequence). V lost 1 base and J lost 1; bases outside the gene matches: 7. CDR3 length equals 17 residues. As DNA, the CDR3 is TGTGCCAGCAGCTTAGTTGTTGGGACTAGCGTATCCTACGAGCAGTACTTC. This codes for CASSLVVGTSVSYEQYF.

The chain joins TRBV4-2 to TRBJ2-7; tentative D call: TRBD1 (6 bases). The CDR3 spans 16 residues. V was clipped by 4 bases and J by 2 bases, with 18 bases between them. CDR1 is LGHNA and CDR2 is YNFKEQ in the germline V gene. This CDR3 is CASSPGVGQPTYEQYF. Here the CDR3 DNA reads TGTGCCAGCAGCCCAGGTGTTGGACAGCCCACCTACGAGCAGTACTTC.

The chain combines TRBV6-6 with TRBJ1-3; 9 bases line up with TRBD1. This CDR3 contains 16 residues. The V gene's germline CDR1 is MNHNY and CDR2 SVGAGI (reference sequence). The V segment lost 6 bases and the J segment 0 bases; nucleotides outside the gene matches: 6. Written as DNA, the CDR3 is TGTGCCAGCAGACGACAGGGGGTTTCCTCTGGAAACACCATATATTTT. It translates to CASRRQGVSSGNTIYF.

This rearrangement joins TRBV4-2 to TRBJ2-1; the D gene is possibly TRBD2 (6 bases). V shed 4 bases and J shed 10 bases, with 20 bases lying between them. Germline CDR1 is LGHNA and CDR2 is YNFKEQ. The CDR3 sequence is 15 residues long. The CDR3 coding sequence is TGTGCCAGCAGCCCCGGGTGGGACTCCGCGGGGGAGCAGTTCTTC. Translated, it gives CASSPGWDSAGEQFF.

The V gene is TRBV5-5, the J gene TRBJ1-1; no definite D call. Germline V gene lookup returns CDR1 SGHKS and CDR2 YYEKEE (reference sequence). The length of the CDR3 is 13 residues. V was clipped by 6 bases and J by 7 bases, with 16 bases between them. The CDR3 loop is CASTKGPGVEAFF. Here the CDR3 DNA reads TGTGCCAGCACTAAAGGCCCGGGAGTTGAAGCTTTCTTT.

This rearrangement joins TRBV19 to TRBJ2-1; D unresolved. This CDR3 has 11 amino acids. CDR1 is LNHDA, CDR2 SQIVND, per germline (reference sequence). V lost 3 bases and J 10 bases, leaving 7 bases between the germline ends. The CDR3 bases are TGTGCCAGTAGTATTAAGACAGAGCAGTTCTTC. This encodes CASSIKTEQFF.

V usage is TRBV4-2 and J usage is TRBJ2-7; 10 bases fit TRBD1. The CDR3 loop spans 14 amino acids. The V gene's germline CDR1 is LGHNA and CDR2 YNFKEQ. V dropped 5 bases and J dropped 1; count of bases not matched to a gene: 2. CDR3 amino acids: CASSAGQGSYEQYF. In nucleotides, the CDR3 is TGTGCCAGCAGCGCGGGACAGGGGTCCTACGAGCAGTACTTC.

The chain uses TRBV19 and TRBJ1-1; 9 bases align to TRBD1. CDR1 and CDR2 (germline): LNHDA, SQIVND (reference sequence). Unmatched junction bases numbered 7, after V lost 5 bases and J lost 0 bases. This CDR3 is built from 16 residues. Here the CDR3 reads CASSPLGTGMNTEAFF. Here the CDR3 DNA reads TGTGCCAGTAGTCCACTAGGGACAGGGATGAACACTGAAGCTTTCTTT.

The chain carries TRBV19 and TRBJ2-7; 8 bases map to TRBD2. J lost 7 bases, V lost 4 bases, and 6 bases had no gene match. CDR1 is LNHDA, CDR2 SQIVND, per germline (reference sequence). The CDR3 runs 13 residues. The CDR3 bases are TGTGCCAGTAGTAGGACTAGCTCAAGGGAGCAGTACTTC. Protein sequence: CASSRTSSREQYF.

The chain links TRBV15 to TRBJ1-2; the match to TRBD1 covers 9 bases. CDR3 length: 17 amino acids. With 2 bases clipped from V and 4 bases from J, the junction kept 11 bases outside the gene matches. CDR1 and CDR2 (germline): LNHNV, YYDKDF (reference sequence). CDR3 sequence (DNA): TGTGCCACCAGCAGACAAACCACCCTGGACAGGGGCTATGGCTACACCTTC. It codes for CATSRQTTLDRGYGYTF.

This clone was observed a handful of times. Here the CDR3 reads CASIFSTEAFF. The CDR3 coding sequence is TGTGCCAGTATATTTAGCACTGAAGCTTTCTTT. This rearrangement joins TRBV19 to TRBJ1-1; the D is unclear. The CDR3 has 11 amino acids. With 7 bases removed from V and 4 bases from J, the gap between germline ends came to 7 bases. Germline V gene data show CDR1 as LNHDA and CDR2 as SQIVND (reference sequence).

This clone was recorded a few times. The chain carries TRBV11-2 and TRBJ1-2, with 8 bases identical to TRBD1. The CDR3 runs 16 residues. The junction had 6 bases not matched to a gene; V was cut back by 3 bases and J by 0 bases. Germline-derived CDR1 and CDR2 are SGHAT and FQNNGV. CDR3 DNA sequence: TGTGCCAGCAGCTTTACAGGGGGTTCACCTAACTATGGCTACACCTTC. It translates to CASSFTGGSPNYGYTF.

V and J are TRBV29-1 and TRBJ2-1; TRBD2 matches 13 bases. The V gene end was trimmed by 0 bases and the J gene end by 7 bases; junction bases not matched to a gene: 6. CDR1 and CDR2 (germline): SQVTM, ANQGSEA. The CDR3 covers 16 residues. The CDR3 reads CSVEDRTSGSRNEQFF. In DNA, the CDR3 is TGCAGCGTTGAAGACAGGACTAGCGGGAGTCGTAATGAGCAGTTCTTC.

The J gene is TRBJ2-7, the V gene TRBV5-4; 8 bases line up with TRBD2. V dropped 4 bases and J dropped 3; count of bases not matched to a gene: 9. This CDR3 has 15 residues. Germline V gives CDR1 SGHNT, CDR2 YYREEE (reference sequence). The CDR3 nucleotides are TGTGCCAGCAGCCCCGGAGGCGCGGGAGGCTACGAGCAGTACTTC. Translation: CASSPGGAGGYEQYF.

J is TRBJ1-2 and V is TRBV27; 12 nucleotides match TRBD1. CDR1 and CDR2 from the germline V gene are MNHEY and SMNVEV (reference sequence). The CDR3 runs 14 residues. Trimming cost V 4 bases and J 5 bases; bases outside gene matches: 2. In DNA, the CDR3 is TGTGCCAGCAGTTGGGACAGGGGGCTGTATGGCTACACCTTC. Protein product: CASSWDRGLYGYTF.

The chain combines TRBV6-1 with TRBJ2-1; perhaps TRBD1 as D (6 bases). This CDR3 comprises 12 residues. Per germline, CDR1 MNHNS and CDR2 SASEGT. V was pared by 6 bases and J by 9 bases, with 12 bases between. The CDR3: CASRLDRREQFF. The CDR3 nucleotides read TGTGCCAGCAGGCTCGACAGGCGTGAGCAGTTCTTC.

The chain is built from TRBV27 and TRBJ2-4; 9 nucleotides agree with TRBD1. CDR3 length: 16 amino acids. Trimming cost V 4 bases and J 0 bases; bases outside gene matches: 4. Germline V CDR1 and CDR2: MNHEY, SMNVEV (reference sequence). CDR3 sequence (DNA): TGTGCCAGCAGTTACGCACAGGGGGCAGCCAAAAACATTCAGTACTTC. Protein sequence: CASSYAQGAAKNIQYF.